Sequencing of this T cell receptor beta chain was carried out in a study of blood T cell repertoires in COVID-19 (dated by TCRdb to about 2020). At the level of the whole study: Collaborator samples came from the United States, Italy and Spain and covered acute and convalescent phases of COVID-19. The material from the prospective study consisted of cDNA or gDNA derived from T cells, B-cell-depleted T cells, or PBMCs. Subjects who had been exposed to COVID-19, were actively infected with it, or had recovered from it provided the deeply sampled blood TCRbeta repertoires that made up the dataset. The repertoires were released in a freely available public database meant as a resource for research on the immune response to SARS-CoV-2. Samples came from the ongoing ImmuneRACE study (first 160 participants) plus 1,254 subjects from 6 global collaborators. A de-identified subject ID, COVID-19 status, age in years and sex were almost always included in the sample metadata. Where HLA class I and class II types were available, the types were taken from metadata supplied by the sample provider, not from assay-based typing. Paper-wide results and their limitations: The quantity of clinical and demographic metadata differed by source and by participant and was supplied without curation.

On this clone: The specificity of this receptor is unknown. Base qualities were left out, and no much larger clone turns up one base away.

Each collaborating institution followed its own protocols to collect whole blood in K2EDTA tubes. For TCRbeta analysis, collaborators shipped samples as frozen whole blood, isolated PBMCs, or DNA extracted from either of those sample types. Trimming takes 9 bases from V and 2 bases from J, and the germline ends sit 10 bases apart. The CDR3 measures 12 amino acids from cysteine to phenylalanine. Only the CDR3 portion is preserved as DNA: 36 bases, with reading frame beginning at the first base. The germline V gene provides CDR1 MNHEY and CDR2 SVGAGI. The immunoSEQ Assay, a bias-controlled multiplex PCR, was used to amplify TCRbeta CDR3 regions from genomic DNA. From the authors' description of their analysis: Within the assay, amplification of reference gene primers was used to estimate how many nucleated cells each sample contained. To quantify the absolute abundance of each unique TCRbeta CDR3 rearrangement, sequence reads were collapsed and filtered. Productive Simpson clonality was computed per sample as the square root of Simpson's diversity index over productive rearrangements. Held by TCRdb, this immuneACCESS table contains in-frame sequences only and omits some clones. Under half of the omission traces to an unresolved V gene where checked; the cause of the rest is unknown. V, J and clone size are taken as reported in that table, and D and trimming were inferred from the DNA itself. Within this sample are about 110,000 clones, with just under 90% of them counted one time only. 4% to 5.5% of the sample is held by the ten biggest clonotypes.

The chain is encoded by TRBV6-5 joined to TRBJ1-1; the best D guess is TRBD1, with 5 bases matching. The material sequenced was peripheral blood. This TCR came from a woman between 50 and 59 years old with acute or convalescent COVID-19. The CDR3 region has the sequence CASTTGNTEAFF. The nucleotide sequence is TGTGCCAGTACTACAGGAAACACTGAAGCTTTCTTT.